The source of this T cell receptor beta chain is a study of T cell responses to AZD1222 COVID-19 vaccine. Study findings and constraints: Distributed over spike, vaccine-associated CD4 TCRs predominated at 160-218 and 743-854. Clonal diversity may have been underestimated, and the donors were mostly white British, with more females than males.

Turning to this clone: Its antigen remains unidentified.

The CDR3 is 14 amino acids. The V gene lost 4 bases and the J gene lost 2 bases, with 11 bases spanning the gap. Germline loops: CDR1 SGHTA, CDR2 FQGTGA. Sequencing used immunoSEQ multiplex PCR; TCRdb keeps in-frame clones, though not all of them. The table shows roughly 110,000 clones, with 91% occurring only once. Sequencing used peripheral blood, obtained on day 0 of AZD1222 vaccination. The V gene is TRBV7-3, the J gene TRBJ2-5; D may be TRBD1 or TRBD2 (6 bases each). This TCR was recovered from an adult in good health. CDR3 loop: CASSYTGRQETQYF. CDR3 nucleotides: TGTGCCAGCAGCTATACAGGGAGGCAAGAGACCCAGTACTTC. The full variable domain, its missing parts supplied by reference TRBV7-3 and TRBJ2-5, is GAGVSQTPSNKVTEKGKYVELRCDPISGHTALYWYRQSLGQGPEFLIYFQGTGAADDSGLPNDRFFAVRPEGSVSTLKIQRTERGDSAVYLCASSYTGRQETQYFGPGTRLLVL.